One sample yielded the 23 T cell receptor beta chains listed below, sequenced in a study of post-analysis software for immune sequencing data. General observations from the study: Roughly 5 TRBV segments (TRBV5-6, TRBV5-1 and TRBV20-1 among them) occurred more frequently in patients than in controls.

Unique-molecular-identifier-tagged TCR beta cDNA libraries were used. TCRdb re-analysed the PCR reads in MiXCR, keeping a single row per CDR3 protein. The sample includes roughly 800,000 distinct CDR3 sequences, roughly 50% of them seen just once. Their antigens are not known. The sequencing sample was made of blood. These TCRs come from a girl between 5 and 17 years old with multiple sclerosis.

The chain links TRBV15 to TRBJ2-2; a weak D match, TRBD1 (5 bases). Looked up from germline, CDR1 is LNHNV and CDR2 is YYDKDF (reference sequence). Trimming stripped 0 bases from V and 0 bases from J, with 8 bases between. This CDR3 is built from 16 residues. The CDR3, as DNA: TGTGCCACCAGCAGAGACAGGGTGGCGAACACCGGGGAGCTGTTTTTT. As protein: CATSRDRVANTGELFF.

This clonotype has a handful of counts. V usage is TRBV10-3 and J usage is TRBJ2-5; 11 bases are a match to TRBD2. CDR1 and CDR2 from the germline V gene are ENHRY and SYGVKD. CDR3 length: 16 amino acids. V gave up 4 bases and J gave up 1 base; unmatched junction bases: 5. CDR3 bases: TGTGCCATCAGTGTACTAGCGGGAGCCCCCCAAGAGACCCAGTACTTC. It specifies CAISVLAGAPQETQYF.

There are a few counts of this clonotype. V usage is TRBV7-3 and J usage is TRBJ2-3; 7 nucleotides agree with TRBD2. Germline CDR1 reads SGHTA; CDR2 reads FQGTGA. J lost 4 bases, V lost 2 bases, and 9 bases had no gene match. The CDR3 totals 16 residues. As DNA, the CDR3 is TGTGCCAGCAGCTTATACGGCGGGAGCAGAGCAGATACGCAGTATTTT. Translation gives CASSLYGGSRADTQYF.

The V gene is TRBV27, the J gene TRBJ1-2; D unresolved. The CDR3 loop spans 13 amino acids. Germline CDR1 MNHEY, CDR2 SMNVEV (reference sequence). V lost 6 bases, J lost 2 bases, and 10 bases lay in between. The CDR3 DNA follows: TGTGCCAGCAGACCCCAAGAGAACTATGGCTACACCTTC. Amino acids: CASRPQENYGYTF.

The table lists this clonotype with a few counts. J is TRBJ2-1 and V is TRBV7-9; perhaps TRBD2 as D (5 bases). The length of the CDR3 is 12 residues. Germline V gene lookup returns CDR1 SEHNR and CDR2 FQNEAQ (reference sequence). V was pared by 5 bases and J by 6 bases, with 8 bases between. As DNA, the CDR3 is TGTGCCAGCAGCCACGCGGGCAATGAGCAGTTCTTC. Its translation is CASSHAGNEQFF.

This rearrangement joins TRBV6-5 to TRBJ2-2, with 13 nucleotides matching TRBD2. Germline V lookup: CDR1 MNHEY, CDR2 SVGAGI. The CDR3 consists of 17 residues. J gave up 6 bases and V 2 bases, and 6 bases lay outside the gene matches. CDR3 sequence (DNA): TGTGCCAGCAGTTACGCGGGACTAGCGGGAAAAGCCGGGGAGCTGTTTTTT. Its translation is CASSYAGLAGKAGELFF.

V gene TRBV5-1 combines with J gene TRBJ2-3; no reliable D call. This CDR3 has 15 amino acids. Germline values: CDR1 SGHRS, CDR2 YFSETQ. V gave up 5 bases and J gave up 0 bases, with 13 bases separating them. The chain's CDR3 is CASSRDSLSTDTQYF. CDR3 DNA: TGCGCCAGCAGTCGTGACTCCCTCAGCACAGATACGCAGTATTTT.

This clonotype was seen a handful of times. CDR3 sequence reads: CASSFRTDTQYF. CDR3 DNA: TGTGCCAGCAGTTTCCGCACAGATACGCAGTATTTT. J is TRBJ2-3 and V is TRBV28; D remains ambiguous. V lost 3 bases to trimming and J lost 1 base, with 2 bases between them. CDR3 length: 12 residues. CDR1 is MDHEN, CDR2 SYDVKM, per germline.

This clonotype has just a few counts. This may arise from a read error, as a much more abundant clone is one base away. The J gene is TRBJ2-7, the V gene TRBV7-2; D remains ambiguous. The V end was cut by 2 bases, the J end by 5 bases, with 4 bases between. The CDR3 sequence is 11 residues long. Germline V gives CDR1 SGHTA, CDR2 FQGNSA. CDR3 residues: CASSLNHEQYF. CDR3 nucleotide sequence: TGTGCCAGCAGCTTAAACCACGAGCAGTACTTC.

The chain employs TRBV7-9 and TRBJ2-3; D not resolved. Trimming left V 4 bases short and J 1 base short, with 9 bases between. Germline CDR1 is SEHNR and CDR2 is FQNEAQ (reference sequence). The length of the CDR3 is 14 residues. The CDR3 spells CASSSSYGTDTQYF. The CDR3 nucleotides read TGTGCCAGCAGCTCGAGCTATGGCACAGATACGCAGTATTTT.

There are many counts of this clonotype. V usage is TRBV15 and J usage is TRBJ2-3; 13 bases line up with TRBD2. The V gene's germline CDR1 is LNHNV and CDR2 YYDKDF (reference sequence). V lost 0 bases, J lost 5 bases, and 11 bases stayed unmatched. The CDR3 is 19 residues long. CDR3 coding DNA: TGTGCCACCAGCAGAGATCAAATCTGGACTAGCGGGAGTAAAGATACGCAGTATTTT. This sequence encodes CATSRDQIWTSGSKDTQYF.

The chain combines TRBV28 with TRBJ2-3; 12 bases fit TRBD2. Trimming took 3 bases from V and 4 from J; bases not matched to a gene: 8. The CDR3 contains 17 residues. CDR1 MDHEN and CDR2 SYDVKM come from the germline V gene. The CDR3 bases are TGTGCCAGCAGTTTCAGACTAGCGGGAGTCCGTGCAGATACGCAGTATTTT. The encoded protein is CASSFRLAGVRADTQYF.

This sequence joins TRBV30 and TRBJ2-3; D is undetermined. Germline V CDR1 and CDR2: GTSNPN, SVGIG (reference sequence). The CDR3 contains 12 residues. The germline V and J ends were trimmed by 1 base and 6 bases, with 8 bases remaining between them. The CDR3 spells CAWSDVTDTQYF. The CDR3 region has the DNA TGTGCCTGGAGTGATGTGACGGATACGCAGTATTTT.

This rearrangement joins TRBV18 to TRBJ2-7; 14 nucleotides align to TRBD2. Germline CDR1 reads KGHSH; CDR2 reads LQKENI. Trimming at V came to 6 bases and at J to 5 bases, leaving 12 bases not matched to a gene. CDR3 length: 17 amino acids. The chain's CDR3 is CASSHPGTSGSMHEQYF. CDR3 nucleotide sequence: TGTGCCAGCTCGCACCCTGGGACTAGCGGGAGCATGCACGAGCAGTACTTC.

The chain couples TRBV28 to TRBJ2-3; 12 bases fit TRBD1. CDR1 is MDHEN and CDR2 is SYDVKM in the germline V gene. V shed 6 bases and J 2 bases; nucleotides not matched to a gene: 12. This CDR3 has 18 amino acids. CDR3 bases: TGTGCCAGCAGCCGCCATCCGGGACAGGGGGCCCACACAGATACGCAGTATTTT. It codes for CASSRHPGQGAHTDTQYF.

A word on this clonotype: At one boundary the junction diverges from the germline segment, which might be a read error. V gene TRBV24-1 combines with J gene TRBJ2-3; 9 nucleotides align to TRBD2. The CDR3 consists of 16 residues. In germline, CDR1 is KGHDR, CDR2 SFDVKD. CDR3 sequence: CATSDVAGTSTDTQYF. The CDR3 nucleotides read TGTGCCACCAGTGATGTTGCAGGGACTAGCACAGACACGCAGTATTTT.

The V call is TRBV5-1, the J call TRBJ2-3, with D tentatively TRBD1 (6 bases). V shed 4 bases and J shed 4 bases, with 16 bases lying between them. There are 15 residues in the CDR3. Germline-derived CDR1 and CDR2 are SGHRS and YFSETQ. CDR3 sequence: CASSIQGPSSDTQYF. CDR3 coding DNA: TGCGCCAGCAGCATCCAGGGGCCGTCATCAGATACGCAGTATTTT.

The chain uses TRBV13 and TRBJ2-1, with a tentative D call TRBD2 (6 bases). Trimming stripped 5 bases from V and 8 bases from J, with 25 bases between. The CDR3 totals 17 residues. Germline V lookup: CDR1 PRHDT, CDR2 FYEKMQ (reference sequence). The CDR3: CASSPAPSERLEDEQFF. Here the CDR3 DNA reads TGTGCCAGCAGCCCGGCCCCTAGCGAGAGACTGGAGGATGAGCAGTTCTTC.

This clonotype was found a few times. V gene TRBV12-3 or TRBV12-4 combines with J gene TRBJ2-3, with TRBD1 as a possible D gene (5 bases). The V and J ends lost 7 bases and 1 base respectively, with 18 bases between them. CDR3 length equals 16 residues. CDR3 nucleotide sequence: TGTGCCAGCAAGGACCAGGGTGCCCTAGGCACAGATACGCAGTATTTT. Residues: CASKDQGALGTDTQYF.

This chain links TRBV4-1 with TRBJ2-4; no reliable D call. The CDR3 has 12 amino acids. Trimming cost V 0 bases and J 3 bases, with 0 bases left between them. Germline V gene data show CDR1 as MGHRA and CDR2 as YSYEKL. In DNA, the CDR3 is TGCGCCAGCAGCCAAGACAAAAACATTCAGTACTTC. Encoded protein: CASSQDKNIQYF.

CDR3 bases: TGTGCCAGCAGTCTTGGACTAGCGGGAGGTTACCAAGAGACCCAGTACTTC. It translates to CASSLGLAGGYQETQYF. The V and J genes are TRBV7-6 and TRBJ2-5; 14 bases map to TRBD2. The CDR3 consists of 17 residues. Germline CDR1 is SGHVS and CDR2 is FNYEAQ. V shed 6 bases and J 0 bases; nucleotides not matched to a gene: 6.

A few counts support this clonotype. V and J are TRBV6-6 and TRBJ1-2; the D gene is possibly TRBD1 (6 bases). V lost 10 bases and J 8 bases, leaving 17 bases between the germline ends. Germline V gene lookup returns CDR1 MNHNY and CDR2 SVGAGI (reference sequence). The CDR3 is made up of 12 amino acids. CDR3 region: CATLGAGNGYTF. CDR3 bases: TGTGCCACTCTGGGGGCAGGGAACGGCTACACCTTC.

The chain combines TRBV5-1 with TRBJ1-1; maybe TRBD1 (6 bases). This CDR3 region has 14 residues. Germline CDR1 and CDR2: SGHRS and YFSETQ. The germline V and J ends were trimmed by 0 bases and 3 bases, with 9 bases remaining between them. CDR3 nucleotides: TGCGCCAGCAGCTTGGGACAGGCCTACACTGAAGCTTTCTTT. Its protein is CASSLGQAYTEAFF. The full variable domain, rest sourced from reference TRBV5-1 and TRBJ1-1, is KAGVTQTPRYLIKTRGQQVTLSCSPISGHRSVSWYQQTPGQGLQFLFEYFSETQRNKGNFPGRFSGRQFSNSRSEMNVSTLELGDSALYLCASSLGQAYTEAFFGQGTRLTVV.